This T cell receptor (beta chain) is from a study of blood T cell repertoires in COVID-19. Across the study: Sources were T cells, B-cell-depleted T cells, or PBMCs; the material itself was cDNA or gDNA.

Participants, about 18 to 90 years old, spanned fewer than 25 US areas. Produced via immunoSEQ multiplex PCR; TCRdb's table is partial and in-frame only. The sample carries about 270,000 clones, 85% to 90% recorded once. V was clipped by 6 bases and J by 2 bases; unmatched bases: 1. This CDR3 comprises 12 residues. Sequencing used PBMCs or T cells enriched from blood (not recorded which). The source is a woman aged 25 to 39 with acute COVID-19. The rearrangement uses TRBV12-3 or TRBV12-4 and TRBJ2-7; 7 bases map to TRBD2. The CDR3 loop reads CASSRGAYEQYF. Here the CDR3 DNA reads TGTGCCAGCAGCCGGGGGGCCTACGAGCAGTACTTC.